At least ten counts were recorded for the clone carrying this T cell receptor (beta chain). Its cognate antigen is unknown. This specimen belongs to a study of response to subunit inactivated influenza vaccine. The CDR3 runs to 14 residues. V was clipped by 8 bases and J by 2 bases, with 13 bases between them. General observations from the study: Authors suggested seasonal influenza vaccinations each recruit few new T cells.

TCRdb ran MiXCR on the RT-PCR reads and lists one entry per CDR3 protein. The repertoire holds 500,000 to 600,000 distinct CDR3 sequences, under 15% seen once, with about an eighth in the top ten. This receptor was identified in a middle-aged man who received an inactivated influenza vaccine. This specimen was PBMCs from blood, taken 45 days after vaccination. The V gene is TRBV12-3 or TRBV12-4, the J gene TRBJ1-5; D may be TRBD1 (5 bases). The CDR3 sequence: CASGEGRGNQPQHF. CDR3 sequence (DNA): TGTGCCAGCGGAGAGGGGAGGGGCAATCAGCCCCAGCATTTT.